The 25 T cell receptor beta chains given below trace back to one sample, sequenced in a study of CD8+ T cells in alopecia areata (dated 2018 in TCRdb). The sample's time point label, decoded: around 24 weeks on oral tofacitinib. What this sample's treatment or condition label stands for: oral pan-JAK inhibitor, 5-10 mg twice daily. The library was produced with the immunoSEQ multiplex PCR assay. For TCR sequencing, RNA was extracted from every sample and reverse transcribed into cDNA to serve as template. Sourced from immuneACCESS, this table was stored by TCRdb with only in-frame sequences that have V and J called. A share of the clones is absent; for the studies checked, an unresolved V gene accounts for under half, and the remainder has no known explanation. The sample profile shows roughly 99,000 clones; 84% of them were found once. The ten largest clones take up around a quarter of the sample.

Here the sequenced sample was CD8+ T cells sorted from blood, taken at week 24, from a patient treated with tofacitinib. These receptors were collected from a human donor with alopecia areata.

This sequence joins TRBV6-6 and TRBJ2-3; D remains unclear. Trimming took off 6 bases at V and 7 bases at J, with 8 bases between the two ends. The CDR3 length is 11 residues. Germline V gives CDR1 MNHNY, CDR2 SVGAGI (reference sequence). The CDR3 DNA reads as TGTGCCAGCAGGTTGGGGTATACGCAGTATTTT. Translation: CASRLGYTQYF.

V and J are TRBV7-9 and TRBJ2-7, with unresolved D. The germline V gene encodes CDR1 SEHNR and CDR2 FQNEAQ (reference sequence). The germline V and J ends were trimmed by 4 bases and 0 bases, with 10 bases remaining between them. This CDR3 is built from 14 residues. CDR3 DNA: TGTGCCAGCAGCTACCCTACAGCCTCCTACGAGCAGTACTTC. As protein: CASSYPTASYEQYF.

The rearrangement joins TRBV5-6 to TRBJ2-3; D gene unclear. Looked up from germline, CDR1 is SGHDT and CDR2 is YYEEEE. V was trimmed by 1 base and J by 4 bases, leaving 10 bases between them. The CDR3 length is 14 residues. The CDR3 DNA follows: TGTGCCAGCAGCTTGTATGGCAGTTCAGATACGCAGTATTTT. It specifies CASSLYGSSDTQYF.

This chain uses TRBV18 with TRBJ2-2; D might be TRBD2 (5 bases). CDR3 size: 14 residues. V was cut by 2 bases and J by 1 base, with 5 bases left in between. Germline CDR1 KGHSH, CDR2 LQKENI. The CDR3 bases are TGTGCCAGCTCACCAGGGAGGAACACCGGGGAGCTGTTTTTT. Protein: CASSPGRNTGELFF.

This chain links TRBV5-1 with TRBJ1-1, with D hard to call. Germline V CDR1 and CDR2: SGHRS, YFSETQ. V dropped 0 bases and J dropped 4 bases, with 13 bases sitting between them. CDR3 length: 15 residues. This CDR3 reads CASSLAGEASTEAFF. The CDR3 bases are TGCGCCAGCAGCTTGGCCGGGGAGGCCAGCACTGAAGCTTTCTTT.

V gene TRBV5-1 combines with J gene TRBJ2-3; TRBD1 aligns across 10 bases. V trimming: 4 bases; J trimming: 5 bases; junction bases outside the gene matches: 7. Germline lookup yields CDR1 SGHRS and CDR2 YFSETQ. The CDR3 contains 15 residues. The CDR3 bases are TGCGCCAGCAGCAAGGGGACAGGGGTTGGAGATACGCAGTATTTT. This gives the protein CASSKGTGVGDTQYF. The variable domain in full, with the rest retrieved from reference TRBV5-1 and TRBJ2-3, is KAGVTQTPRYLIKTRGQQVTLSCSPISGHRSVSWYQQTPGQGLQFLFEYFSETQRNKGNFPGRFSGRQFSNSRSEMNVSTLELGDSALYLCASSKGTGVGDTQYFGPGTRLTVL.

The CDR3, as DNA: TGTGCCACCAGCAGGAGGACTCGGAGCCCACTCGAGCAGTACTTC. Amino acid sequence: CATSRRTRSPLEQYF. V is TRBV15 and J is TRBJ2-7; the D gene is possibly TRBD2 (5 bases). Germline V CDR1 and CDR2: LNHNV, YYDKDF (reference sequence). The CDR3 consists of 15 residues. Trimming cost V 3 bases and J 6 bases, with 18 bases left between them.

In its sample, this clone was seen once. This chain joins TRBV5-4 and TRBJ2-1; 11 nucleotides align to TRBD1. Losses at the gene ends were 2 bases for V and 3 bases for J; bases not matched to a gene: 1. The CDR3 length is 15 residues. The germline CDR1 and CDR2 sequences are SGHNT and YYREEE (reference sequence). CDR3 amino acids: CASSFGTGGYNEQFF. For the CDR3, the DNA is TGTGCCAGCAGCTTTGGGACAGGGGGCTACAATGAGCAGTTCTTC.

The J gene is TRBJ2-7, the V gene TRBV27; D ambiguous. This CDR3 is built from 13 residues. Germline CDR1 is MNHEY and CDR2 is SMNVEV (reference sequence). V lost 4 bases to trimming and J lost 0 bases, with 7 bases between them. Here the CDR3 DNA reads TGTGCCAGCAGTTATTCTAGCTCCTACGAGCAGTACTTC. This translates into CASSYSSSYEQYF.

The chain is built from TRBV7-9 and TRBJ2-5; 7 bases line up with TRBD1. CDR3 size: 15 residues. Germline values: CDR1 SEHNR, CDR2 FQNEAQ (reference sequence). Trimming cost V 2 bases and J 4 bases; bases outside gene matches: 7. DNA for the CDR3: TGTGCCAGCAGCTTAACACAGGGGTTTGGAGAGACCCAGTACTTC. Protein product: CASSLTQGFGETQYF.

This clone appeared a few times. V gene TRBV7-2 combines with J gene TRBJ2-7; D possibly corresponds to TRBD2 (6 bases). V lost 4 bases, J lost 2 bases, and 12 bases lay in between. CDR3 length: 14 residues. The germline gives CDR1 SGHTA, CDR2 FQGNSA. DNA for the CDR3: TGTGCCAGCAGCTCCTTGGGAGGCCCCTACGAGCAGTACTTC. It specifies CASSSLGGPYEQYF.

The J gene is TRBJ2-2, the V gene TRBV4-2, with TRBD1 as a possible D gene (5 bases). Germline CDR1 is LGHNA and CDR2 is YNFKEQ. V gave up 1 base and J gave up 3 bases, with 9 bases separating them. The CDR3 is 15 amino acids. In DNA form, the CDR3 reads TGTGCCAGCAGCCAAGCCGACAGCGACACCGGGGAGCTGTTTTTT. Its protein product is CASSQADSDTGELFF.

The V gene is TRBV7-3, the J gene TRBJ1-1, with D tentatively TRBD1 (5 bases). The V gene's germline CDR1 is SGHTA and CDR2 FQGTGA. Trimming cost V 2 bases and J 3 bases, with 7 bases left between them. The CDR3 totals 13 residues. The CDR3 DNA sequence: TGTGCCAGCAGCTTACCAGGGTACACTGAAGCTTTCTTT. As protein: CASSLPGYTEAFF.

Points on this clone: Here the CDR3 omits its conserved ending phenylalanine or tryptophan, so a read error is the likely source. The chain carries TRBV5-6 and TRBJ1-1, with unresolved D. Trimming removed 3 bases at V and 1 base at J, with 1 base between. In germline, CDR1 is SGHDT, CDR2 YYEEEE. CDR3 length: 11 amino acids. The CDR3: CASSWNTEAFL. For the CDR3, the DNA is TGTGCCAGCAGCTGGAACACTGAAGCTTTCCTT.

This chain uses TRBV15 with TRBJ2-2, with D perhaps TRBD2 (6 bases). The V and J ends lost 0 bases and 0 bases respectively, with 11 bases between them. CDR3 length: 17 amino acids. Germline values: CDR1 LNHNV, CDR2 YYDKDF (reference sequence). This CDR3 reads CATSRDGRGTNTGELFF. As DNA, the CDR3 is TGTGCCACCAGCAGAGATGGGCGGGGAACGAACACCGGGGAGCTGTTTTTT.

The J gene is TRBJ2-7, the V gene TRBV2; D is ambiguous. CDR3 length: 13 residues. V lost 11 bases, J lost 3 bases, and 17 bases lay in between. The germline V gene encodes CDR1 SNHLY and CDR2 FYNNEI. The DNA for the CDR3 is TGTGCCGTCCTTCTAGAGGTTGACTACGAGCAGTACTTC. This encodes CAVLLEVDYEQYF.

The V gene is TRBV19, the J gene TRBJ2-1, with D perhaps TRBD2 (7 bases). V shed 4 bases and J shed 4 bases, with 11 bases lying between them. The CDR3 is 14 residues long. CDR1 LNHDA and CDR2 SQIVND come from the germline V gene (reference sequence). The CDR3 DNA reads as TGTGCCAGTAGTAACGGGGGGCGGTACAATGAGCAGTTCTTC. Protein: CASSNGGRYNEQFF.

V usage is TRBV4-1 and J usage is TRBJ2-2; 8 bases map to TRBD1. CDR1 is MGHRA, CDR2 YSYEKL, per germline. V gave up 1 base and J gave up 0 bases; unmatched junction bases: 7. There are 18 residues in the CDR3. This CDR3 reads CASSQVPGGSANTGELFF. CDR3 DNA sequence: TGCGCCAGCAGCCAAGTGCCAGGGGGCTCCGCGAACACCGGGGAGCTGTTTTTT.

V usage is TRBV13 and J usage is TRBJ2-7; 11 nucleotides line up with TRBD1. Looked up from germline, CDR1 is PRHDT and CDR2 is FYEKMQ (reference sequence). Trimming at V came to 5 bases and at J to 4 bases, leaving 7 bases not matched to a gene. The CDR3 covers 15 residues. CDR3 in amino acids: CASSQGQGVIYEQYF. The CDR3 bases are TGTGCCAGCAGCCAGGGACAGGGGGTGATATACGAGCAGTACTTC. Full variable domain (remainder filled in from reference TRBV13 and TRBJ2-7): AAGVIQSPRHLIKEKRETATLKCYPIPRHDTVYWYQQGPGQDPQFLISFYEKMQSDKGSIPDRFSAQQFSDYHSELNMSSLELGDSALYFCASSQGQGVIYEQYFGPGTRLTVT.

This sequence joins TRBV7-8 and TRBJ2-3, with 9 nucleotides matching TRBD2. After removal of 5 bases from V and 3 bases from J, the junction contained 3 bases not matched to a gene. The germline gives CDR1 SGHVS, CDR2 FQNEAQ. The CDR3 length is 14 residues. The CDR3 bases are TGTGCCAGCAGCCGGGCGGGGGGGACAGATACGCAGTATTTT. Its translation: CASSRAGGTDTQYF.

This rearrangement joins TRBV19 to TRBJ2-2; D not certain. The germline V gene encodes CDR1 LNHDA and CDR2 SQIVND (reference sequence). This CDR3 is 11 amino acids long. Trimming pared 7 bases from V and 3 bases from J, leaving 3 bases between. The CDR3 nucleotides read TGTGCCAGTACATACACCGGGGAGCTGTTTTTT. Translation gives CASTYTGELFF.

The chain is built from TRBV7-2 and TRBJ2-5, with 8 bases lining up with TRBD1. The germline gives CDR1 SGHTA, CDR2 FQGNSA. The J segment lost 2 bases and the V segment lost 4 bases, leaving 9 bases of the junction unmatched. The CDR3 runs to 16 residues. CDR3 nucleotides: TGTGCCAGCAGCTCCGGACAGGGATACATTCAAGAGACCCAGTACTTC. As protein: CASSSGQGYIQETQYF. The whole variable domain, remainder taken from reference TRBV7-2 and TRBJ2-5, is GAGVSQSPSNKVTEKGKDVELRCDPISGHTALYWYRQSLGQGLEFLIYFQGNSAPDKSGLPSDRFSAERTGGSVSTLTIQRTQQEDSAVYLCASSSGQGYIQETQYFGPGTRLLVL.

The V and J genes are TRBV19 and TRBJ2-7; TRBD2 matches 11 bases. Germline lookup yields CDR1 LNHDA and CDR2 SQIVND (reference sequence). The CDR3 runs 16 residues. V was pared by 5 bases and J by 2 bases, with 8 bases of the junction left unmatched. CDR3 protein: CASSVRGTSGPYEQYF. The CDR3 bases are TGTGCCAGTAGTGTACGCGGGACTAGCGGCCCCTACGAGCAGTACTTC.

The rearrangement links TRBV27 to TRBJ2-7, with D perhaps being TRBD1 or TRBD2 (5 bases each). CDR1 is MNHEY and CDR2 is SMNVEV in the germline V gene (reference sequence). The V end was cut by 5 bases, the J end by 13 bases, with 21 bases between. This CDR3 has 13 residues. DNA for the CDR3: TGTGCCAGCAGTCCAGGGACGGCCGCAACCCTTTACTTC. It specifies CASSPGTAATLYF.

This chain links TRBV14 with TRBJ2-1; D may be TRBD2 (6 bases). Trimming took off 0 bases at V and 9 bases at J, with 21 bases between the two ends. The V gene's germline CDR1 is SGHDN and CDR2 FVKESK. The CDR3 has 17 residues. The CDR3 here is CASSQDGSEGRLGEQFF. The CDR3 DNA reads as TGTGCCAGCAGCCAAGACGGGAGCGAGGGGAGACTAGGTGAGCAGTTCTTC.